This passage covers 26 T cell receptor beta chains from one sample sequenced in a study of persistence of HIV-infected CD4 T cells. This nonspecific control used anti-CD3/anti-CD28 bead stimulation of CD4+ T cells. CD4+ T cells upregulating both CD40 ligand and CD69 were sorted as responding cells. These TCRs are of unknown antigen specificity. The libraries were made with immunoSEQ version 4 in survey mode. Method: immunoSEQ multiplex PCR; TCRdb's copy keeps in-frame clones and lacks some. Here the sample spans about 45,000 clones, 80% to 90% being singletons. The sequencing used CD4+ T cells sorted from PBMCs after approximately 19-hour stimulation, collected from a patient who received antiretroviral therapy. Every receptor here comes from an adult woman with HIV who was CMV-seropositive.

The V call is TRBV4-2, the J call TRBJ2-2; possibly TRBD1 for D (6 bases). V lost 3 bases to trimming and J lost 2 bases, with 16 bases between them. The CDR3 loop spans 17 amino acids. Looked up from germline, CDR1 is LGHNA and CDR2 is YNFKEQ. The CDR3 DNA follows: TGTGCCAGCAGCCACGAATTATTAGGGGGAAACACCGGGGAGCTGTTTTTT. Its translation is CASSHELLGGNTGELFF.

V is TRBV18 and J is TRBJ2-3; D not certain. Germline-derived CDR1 and CDR2 are KGHSH and LQKENI. The CDR3 spans 14 residues. With 0 bases removed from V and 3 bases from J, the gap between germline ends came to 7 bases. CDR3 nucleotides: TGTGCCAGCTCACCACCTATCAGTACAGATACGCAGTATTTT. Residues: CASSPPISTDTQYF.

V usage is TRBV16 and J usage is TRBJ1-2; 9 positions agree with TRBD1. From germline, CDR1 is KGHSY and CDR2 FQNENV. J was trimmed by 3 bases and V by 4 bases; bases with no gene match: 6. The CDR3 sequence is 15 residues long. CDR3 DNA sequence: TGTGCCAGCAGCCTATCGGACAGGGGAGACTATGGCTACACCTTC. Its protein is CASSLSDRGDYGYTF.

V usage is TRBV6-6 and J usage is TRBJ1-2; 7 positions agree with TRBD1. Trimming took 10 bases from V and 4 from J; bases not matched to a gene: 9. This CDR3 is built from 13 residues. Germline V lookup: CDR1 MNHNY, CDR2 SVGAGI (reference sequence). The CDR3: CATGEGAGYGYTF. In DNA form, the CDR3 reads TGTGCCACAGGGGAGGGGGCAGGCTATGGCTACACCTTC.

The chain joins TRBV25-1 to TRBJ2-3; D is unclear. The CDR3 spans 15 residues. V dropped 1 base and J dropped 0 bases, with 8 bases sitting between them. Germline V lookup: CDR1 MGHDK, CDR2 SYGVNS. The CDR3 protein is CASSESDVSTDTQYF. The CDR3, as DNA: TGTGCCAGCAGTGAATCAGATGTAAGCACAGATACGCAGTATTTT.

This clone was counted a few times. The rearrangement uses TRBV7-2 and TRBJ1-3; D may be TRBD1 (5 bases). V lost 5 bases to trimming and J lost 0 bases, with 11 bases between them. Germline V CDR1 and CDR2: SGHTA, FQGNSA. The CDR3 contains 15 residues. The CDR3 loop is CASSPTVFSGNTIYF. The CDR3 DNA is TGTGCCAGCAGCCCGACAGTTTTCTCTGGAAACACCATATATTTT.

This sequence joins TRBV20-1 and TRBJ1-2; 7 bases match TRBD1. The CDR3 is 14 residues long. Germline V gene lookup returns CDR1 DFQATT and CDR2 SNEGSKA (reference sequence). After removal of 3 bases from V and 7 bases from J, the junction contained 11 bases not matched to a gene. The CDR3 DNA is TGCAGTGCTAGTGACCGGGACAGAGGAACTGGCTACACCTTC. This gives the protein CSASDRDRGTGYTF.

The chain links TRBV27 to TRBJ1-5, with 7 bases identical to TRBD1. Per germline, CDR1 MNHEY and CDR2 SMNVEV (reference sequence). V gave up 2 bases and J gave up 1 base; unmatched junction bases: 8. The CDR3 has 17 residues. As DNA, the CDR3 is TGTGCCAGCAGTTTAGGGCGACAGGGTGGAAGCAATCAGCCCCAGCATTTT. This translates into CASSLGRQGGSNQPQHF.

The rearrangement joins TRBV6-2 or TRBV6-3 to TRBJ1-1; no clear D. Trimming left V 0 bases short and J 1 base short, with 12 bases between. The CDR3 has 16 amino acids. Germline CDR1 and CDR2: MNHEY and SVGEGT. CDR3 in amino acids: CASSYSGWVGNTEAFF. The CDR3 bases are TGTGCCAGCAGTTACTCAGGATGGGTAGGGAACACTGAAGCTTTCTTT.

The chain carries TRBV15 and TRBJ1-4, with D possibly TRBD1 on 5 matching bases. Trimming removed 4 bases from V and 8 bases from J, with 20 bases in between. The CDR3 extends over 16 amino acids. Per germline, CDR1 LNHNV and CDR2 YYDKDF (reference sequence). CDR3 DNA: TGTGCCACCAGCACAGGTACCGGGACTAGGCTGGAAAAACTGTTTTTT. Translation: CATSTGTGTRLEKLFF.

The chain has TRBV10-3 and TRBJ2-2, with TRBD2 matching 7 bases. Germline trimming cut 4 bases from V and 4 bases from J; bases unmatched to any gene: 6. The CDR3 runs 15 residues. Germline-derived CDR1 and CDR2 are ENHRY and SYGVKD. CDR3 sequence reads: CAISGTSAFTGELFF. For the CDR3, the DNA is TGTGCCATCAGTGGTACTAGCGCGTTCACCGGGGAGCTGTTTTTT.

The chain has TRBV2 and TRBJ2-3; 7 bases match TRBD1. This CDR3 comprises 15 residues. In germline, CDR1 is SNHLY, CDR2 FYNNEI. The V and J ends lost 4 bases and 6 bases, in that order; junction bases with no gene match: 10. Written as DNA, the CDR3 is TGTGCCAGCAGTGTATCCAGGGGGACGATGGATACGCAGTATTTT. Its protein is CASSVSRGTMDTQYF.

V usage is TRBV12-3 or TRBV12-4 and J usage is TRBJ1-1; D remains ambiguous. The CDR3 extends over 13 amino acids. V lost 5 bases and J lost 0, with 7 bases in between. The DNA for the CDR3 is TGTGCCAGCAGTCAGACGGTGAACACTGAAGCTTTCTTT. It specifies CASSQTVNTEAFF.

The V call is TRBV25-1, the J call TRBJ1-1, with 10 positions matching TRBD1. The CDR3 runs to 15 residues. CDR1 MGHDK and CDR2 SYGVNS come from the germline V gene. J was trimmed by 6 bases and V by 2 bases; bases with no gene match: 6. The CDR3 DNA is TGTGCCAGCAGTGAAATGACAGGGGGCTTCGCTGAAGCTTTCTTT. It codes for CASSEMTGGFAEAFF.

V usage is TRBV5-1 and J usage is TRBJ1-3; TRBD1 is a possible D gene (6 bases). V lost 4 bases, J lost 0 bases, and 20 bases lay in between. CDR3 length: 18 amino acids. Germline assignment: CDR1 SGHRS and CDR2 YFSETQ. CDR3 protein: CASSATFGGPGSGNTIYF. CDR3 in DNA: TGCGCCAGCAGCGCCACCTTCGGGGGGCCCGGCTCTGGAAACACCATATATTTT.

The genes are TRBV2 and TRBJ2-3; TRBD1 agrees at 8 bases. Germline CDR1 is SNHLY and CDR2 is FYNNEI. Germline trimming cut 3 bases from V and 0 bases from J; bases unmatched to any gene: 5. This CDR3 spans 16 amino acids. CDR3 in DNA: TGTGCCAGCAGTGACACAGGGGGGCTAAGCACAGATACGCAGTATTTT. Encoded protein: CASSDTGGLSTDTQYF.

The chain joins TRBV7-2 to TRBJ1-1, with D possibly matching TRBD1 (5 bases). Germline CDR1 SGHTA, CDR2 FQGNSA. The ends were cut back, 6 bases at V and 1 base at J, with 18 bases in the middle. This CDR3 spans 16 amino acids. Here the CDR3 DNA reads TGTGCCAGCAGGTACTCCGCGGGACGAAGGAACACTGAAGCTTTCTTT. Its translation is CASRYSAGRRNTEAFF. The whole variable domain, remainder taken from reference TRBV7-2 and TRBJ1-1, is GAGVSQSPSNKVTEKGKDVELRCDPISGHTALYWYRQSLGQGLEFLIYFQGNSAPDKSGLPSDRFSAERTGGSVSTLTIQRTQQEDSAVYLCASRYSAGRRNTEAFFGQGTRLTVV.

The chain has TRBV29-1 and TRBJ2-7, with D tentatively TRBD1 (6 bases). CDR1 and CDR2 from the germline V gene are SQVTM and ANQGSEA. V lost 2 bases to trimming and J lost 6 bases, with 20 bases between them. The CDR3 has 15 amino acids. CDR3 in DNA: TGCAGCGTTGAACTTATCCAGGGCCGAGGGGGCGAGCAGTACTTC. Its protein product is CSVELIQGRGGEQYF.

The chain combines TRBV30 with TRBJ2-7; the D gene is possibly TRBD2 (5 bases). This CDR3 is built from 14 residues. The germline V gene encodes CDR1 GTSNPN and CDR2 SVGIG (reference sequence). Trimming took 4 bases from V and 4 from J, leaving 17 bases between them. The CDR3: CAWTKEPGVYEQYF. The CDR3 nucleotides read TGTGCCTGGACCAAAGAACCCGGGGTATACGAGCAGTACTTC.

This clone was observed a single time. CDR3 DNA: TGTGCCAGTAGTATAGTAGGGCAGGGGATGAACACTGAAGCTTTCTTT. It specifies CASSIVGQGMNTEAFF. This chain connects TRBV19 to TRBJ1-1, with D perhaps matching TRBD1 (6 bases). In germline, CDR1 is LNHDA, CDR2 SQIVND (reference sequence). The CDR3 has 16 residues. V lost 1 base and J lost 0, with 12 bases in between.

This chain connects TRBV7-7 to TRBJ2-1, with TRBD2 identical over 7 bases. This CDR3 has 15 residues. CDR1 is SSHAT and CDR2 is FNYEAQ in the germline V gene (reference sequence). V lost 5 bases, J lost 7 bases, and 11 bases stayed unmatched. The CDR3 DNA is TGTGCCAGCAGCCCCTCTAGCGGCGCTGGGAATGAGCAGTTCTTC. Translated: CASSPSSGAGNEQFF.

The rearrangement joins TRBV27 to TRBJ1-1; D perhaps matches TRBD1 (6 bases). Between the trimmed V and J ends, which lost 8 bases and 1 base, there was a span of 14 bases. The CDR3 sequence is 14 residues long. Germline V gene sequence: CDR1 MNHEY, CDR2 SMNVEV (reference sequence). CDR3 coding DNA: TGTGCCAGCCGCTATTCGACAGGGAACACTGAAGCTTTCTTT. It translates to CASRYSTGNTEAFF.

This sequence joins TRBV6-6 and TRBJ2-7, with 12 bases matching TRBD1. This CDR3 spans 20 amino acids. The germline gives CDR1 MNHNY, CDR2 SVGAGI (reference sequence). V shed 5 bases and J 3 bases; nucleotides not matched to a gene: 20. CDR3 nucleotide sequence: TGTGCCAGCAGTCTACTCCCGGGACAGGGGGCGGGTAAGGCCTACTACGAGCAGTACTTC. Translation: CASSLLPGQGAGKAYYEQYF.

The gene calls are TRBV5-1 and TRBJ2-2; D unresolved. This CDR3 is 12 amino acids long. Germline V gene sequence: CDR1 SGHRS, CDR2 YFSETQ. Trimming cost V 5 bases and J 1 base, with 3 bases left between them. CDR3 in amino acids: CASRGNTGELFF. The CDR3 DNA reads as TGCGCCAGCAGGGGGAACACCGGGGAGCTGTTTTTT.

CDR3 residues: CASSRQDTDTQYF. The CDR3, as DNA: TGTGCCAGCAGCCGACAGGACACAGATACGCAGTATTTT. The chain joins TRBV3-1 (or the pseudogene TRBV3-2) to TRBJ2-3; tentatively, D is TRBD1 (6 bases). This CDR3 has 13 residues. CDR1 and CDR2 (germline): LGHDT, YNNKEL (reference sequence). The germline V and J ends were trimmed by 4 bases and 2 bases, with 7 bases remaining between them.

This rearrangement joins TRBV5-6 to TRBJ2-3; 8 positions agree with TRBD2. Germline V gene data show CDR1 as SGHDT and CDR2 as YYEEEE. Germline trimming cut 0 bases from V and 6 bases from J; bases unmatched to any gene: 6. CDR3 length: 15 amino acids. The CDR3 sequence: CASSLDSGSFDTQYF. The CDR3 bases are TGTGCCAGCAGCTTGGACAGCGGGAGTTTCGATACGCAGTATTTT.